The 3 T cell receptor beta chains reported below all come from one sample, sequenced in a study of cytomegalovirus exposure and HLA in healthy donors. 13 Jbeta primers and 60 Vbeta primers were used for the PCR. Produced via immunoSEQ multiplex PCR; TCRdb's table is partial and in-frame only. In the table there are about 130,000 clones, around two thirds of which are singletons. Sequenced: PBMCs. The origin of the receptors is a human donor in good health.

The table lists this clone with a few counts. The chain is built from TRBV9 and TRBJ2-5, with 7 nucleotides matching TRBD1. Germline-derived CDR1 and CDR2 are SGDLS and YYNGEE. The CDR3 has 16 amino acids. The junction had 10 bases not matched to a gene; V was cut back by 0 bases and J by 5 bases. In nucleotides, the CDR3 is TGTGCCAGCAGCGTAGGGGGACAGACCCAGTCGGAGACCCAGTACTTC. Encoded protein: CASSVGGQTQSETQYF.

This clone has a single count. The chain couples TRBV4-1 to TRBJ2-7, with a weak D call TRBD2 (5 bases). The CDR3 is made up of 16 amino acids. With 1 base removed from V and 0 bases from J, the gap between germline ends came to 13 bases. Per the germline V gene, CDR1 is MGHRA and CDR2 is YSYEKL. The CDR3 spells CASSQVTIQSSYEQYF. The CDR3 nucleotides are TGCGCCAGCAGCCAAGTGACTATTCAAAGCTCCTACGAGCAGTACTTC.

The chain carries TRBV9 and TRBJ2-7, with 7 bases aligning to TRBD2. CDR3 length equals 14 residues. The V and J ends lost 4 bases and 5 bases, in that order; junction bases with no gene match: 9. Germline V lookup: CDR1 SGDLS, CDR2 YYNGEE. CDR3 region: CASSPRTRTDEQYF. CDR3 coding DNA: TGTGCCAGCAGCCCCCGGACTAGAACGGACGAGCAGTACTTC.